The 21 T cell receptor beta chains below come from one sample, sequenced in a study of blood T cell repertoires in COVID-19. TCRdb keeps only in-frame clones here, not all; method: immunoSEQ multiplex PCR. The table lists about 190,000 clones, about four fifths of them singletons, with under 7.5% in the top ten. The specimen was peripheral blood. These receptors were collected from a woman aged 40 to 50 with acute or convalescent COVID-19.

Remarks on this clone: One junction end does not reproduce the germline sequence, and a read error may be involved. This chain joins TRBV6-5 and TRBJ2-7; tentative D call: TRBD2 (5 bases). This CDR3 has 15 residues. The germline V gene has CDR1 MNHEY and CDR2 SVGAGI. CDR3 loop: CASSSAGVLSHEQYF. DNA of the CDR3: TGTGCCAGCAGCTCGGCCGGGGTTCTCTCCCACGAGCAGTACTTC.

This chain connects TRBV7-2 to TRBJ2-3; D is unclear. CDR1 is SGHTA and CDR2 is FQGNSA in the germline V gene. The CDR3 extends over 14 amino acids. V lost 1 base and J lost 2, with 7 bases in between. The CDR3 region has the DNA TGTGCCAGCAGCTTAGTAGGAGACACAGATACGCAGTATTTT. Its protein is CASSLVGDTDTQYF.

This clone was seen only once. The DNA for the CDR3 is TGTGCCAGTAGTATTGGGAGATATCAGCCCCAGCATTTT. Its protein product is CASSIGRYQPQHF. This sequence joins TRBV19 and TRBJ1-5; D gene ambiguous. The CDR3 consists of 13 residues. Trimming stripped 3 bases from V and 5 bases from J, with 8 bases between. Germline V gene sequence: CDR1 LNHDA, CDR2 SQIVND (reference sequence).

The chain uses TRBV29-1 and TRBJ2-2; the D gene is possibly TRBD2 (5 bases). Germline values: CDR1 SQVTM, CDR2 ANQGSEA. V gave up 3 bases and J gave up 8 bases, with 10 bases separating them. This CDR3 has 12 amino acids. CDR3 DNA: TGCAGCGTTGAGAGGGTCGGGGGGGAGCTGTTTTTT. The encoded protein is CSVERVGGELFF.

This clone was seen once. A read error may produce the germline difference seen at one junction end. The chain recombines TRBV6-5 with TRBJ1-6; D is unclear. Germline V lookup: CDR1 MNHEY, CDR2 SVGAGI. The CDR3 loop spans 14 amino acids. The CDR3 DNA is TGTGCCAGCAGTAACTCGGGAGTCCCTTCACCCCTCCACTTT. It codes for CASSNSGVPSPLHF.

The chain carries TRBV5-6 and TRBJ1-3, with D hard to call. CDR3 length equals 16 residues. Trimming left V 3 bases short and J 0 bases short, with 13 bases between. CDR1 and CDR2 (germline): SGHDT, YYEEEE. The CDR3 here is CASSYFSLVSGNTIYF. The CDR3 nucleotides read TGTGCCAGCAGCTACTTTAGCCTGGTCTCTGGAAACACCATATATTTT.

CDR3 protein: CASSLYGQGLETQYF. CDR3 DNA: TGTGCCAGCAGTTTATACGGACAGGGCCTAGAGACCCAGTACTTC. This chain joins TRBV27 and TRBJ2-5; 8 nucleotides align to TRBD1. This CDR3 region has 15 residues. J was trimmed by 4 bases and V by 1 base; bases with no gene match: 5. Germline CDR1 reads MNHEY; CDR2 reads SMNVEV (reference sequence).

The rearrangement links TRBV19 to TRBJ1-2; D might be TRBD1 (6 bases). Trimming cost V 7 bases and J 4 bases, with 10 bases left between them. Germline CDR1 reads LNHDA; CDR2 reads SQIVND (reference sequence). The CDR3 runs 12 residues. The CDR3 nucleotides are TGTGCCAGTATGGGGGGGCCCTATGGCTACACCTTC. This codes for CASMGGPYGYTF.

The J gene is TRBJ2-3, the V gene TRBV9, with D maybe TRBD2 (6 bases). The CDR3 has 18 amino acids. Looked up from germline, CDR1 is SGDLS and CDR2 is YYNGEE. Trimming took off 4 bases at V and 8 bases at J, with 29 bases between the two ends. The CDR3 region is CASSPPWGESQSQTTQYF. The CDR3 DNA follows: TGTGCCAGCAGCCCCCCGTGGGGGGAGAGCCAGAGCCAGACTACGCAGTATTTT.

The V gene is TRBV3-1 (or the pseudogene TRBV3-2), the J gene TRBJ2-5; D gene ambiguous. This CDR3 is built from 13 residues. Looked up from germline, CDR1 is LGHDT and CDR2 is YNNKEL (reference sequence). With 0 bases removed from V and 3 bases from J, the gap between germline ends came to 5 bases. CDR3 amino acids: CASSQDAEETQYF. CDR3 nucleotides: TGTGCCAGCAGCCAAGATGCGGAAGAGACCCAGTACTTC.

Here the CDR3 reads CASSQHNREAFF. CDR3 nucleotides: TGCGCCAGCAGCCAACATAACAGGGAAGCTTTCTTT. The chain recombines TRBV4-1 with TRBJ1-1; a weak D match, TRBD1 (5 bases). Germline V gene lookup returns CDR1 MGHRA and CDR2 YSYEKL. The CDR3 has 12 amino acids. Trimming pared 2 bases from V and 8 bases from J, leaving 9 bases between.

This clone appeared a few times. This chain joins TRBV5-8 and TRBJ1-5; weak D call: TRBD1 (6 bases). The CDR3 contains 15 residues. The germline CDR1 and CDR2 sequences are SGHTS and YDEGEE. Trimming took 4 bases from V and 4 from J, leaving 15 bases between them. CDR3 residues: CASSHRDKANQPQHF. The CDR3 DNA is TGTGCCAGCAGCCACAGGGACAAGGCTAATCAGCCCCAGCATTTT.

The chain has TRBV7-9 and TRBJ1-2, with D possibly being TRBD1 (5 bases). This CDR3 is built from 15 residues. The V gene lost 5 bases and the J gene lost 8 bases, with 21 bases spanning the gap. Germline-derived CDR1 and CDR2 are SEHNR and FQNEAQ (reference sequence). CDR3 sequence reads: CASSPSPGWTSGYTF. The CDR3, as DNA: TGTGCCAGCAGCCCTTCCCCAGGGTGGACGTCCGGCTACACCTTC.

As DNA, the CDR3 is TGTGCCAGCAGCTTAGGGCTAGCGGGAGTAAGAAGGCAGTACTTC. Protein: CASSLGLAGVRRQYF. This chain uses TRBV28 with TRBJ2-7; 10 bases match TRBD2. The CDR3 extends over 15 amino acids. V lost 6 bases to trimming and J lost 9 bases; unmatched junction nucleotides: 14. Germline V gene data show CDR1 as MDHEN and CDR2 as SYDVKM.

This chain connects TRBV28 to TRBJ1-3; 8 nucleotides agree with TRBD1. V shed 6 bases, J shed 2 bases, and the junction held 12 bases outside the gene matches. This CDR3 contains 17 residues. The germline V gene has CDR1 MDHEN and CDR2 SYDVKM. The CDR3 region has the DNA TGTGCCAGCAGCTCTCGCCAGGGGGCGAGTCCTGGAAACACCATATATTTT. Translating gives CASSSRQGASPGNTIYF.

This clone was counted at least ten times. This chain's CDR3 is CASSLGPENGYTF. Written as DNA, the CDR3 is TGTGCCAGCAGCTTAGGACCGGAGAATGGCTACACCTTC. The J gene is TRBJ1-2, the V gene TRBV7-8, with D hard to call. CDR3 length: 13 amino acids. From germline, CDR1 is SGHVS and CDR2 FQNEAQ. Trimming took off 1 base at V and 6 bases at J, with 9 bases between the two ends.

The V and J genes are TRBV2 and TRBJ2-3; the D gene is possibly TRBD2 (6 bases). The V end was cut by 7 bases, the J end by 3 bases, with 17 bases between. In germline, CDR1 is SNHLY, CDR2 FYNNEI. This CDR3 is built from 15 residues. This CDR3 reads CASTLEGPGTDTQYF. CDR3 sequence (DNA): TGTGCCAGCACCCTGGAGGGGCCGGGGACAGATACGCAGTATTTT.

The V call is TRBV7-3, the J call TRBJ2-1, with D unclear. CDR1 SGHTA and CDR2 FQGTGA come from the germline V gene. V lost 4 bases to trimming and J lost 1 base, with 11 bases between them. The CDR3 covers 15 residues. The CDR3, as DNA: TGTGCCAGCAGCTCCCACAGTGGTTCCTACAATGAGCAGTTCTTC. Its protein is CASSSHSGSYNEQFF.

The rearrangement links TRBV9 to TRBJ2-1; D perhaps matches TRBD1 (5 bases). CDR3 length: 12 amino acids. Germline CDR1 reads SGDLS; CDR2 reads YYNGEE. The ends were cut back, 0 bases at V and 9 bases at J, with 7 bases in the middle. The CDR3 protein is CASSVVRGEQFF. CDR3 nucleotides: TGTGCCAGCAGCGTAGTAAGGGGTGAGCAGTTCTTC.

CDR3 coding DNA: TGCGCCAGCAGCTTGGGGAACAGGGACGGTTCACCCCTCCACTTT. This translates into CASSLGNRDGSPLHF. The chain employs TRBV5-1 and TRBJ1-6; D is perhaps TRBD1 (6 bases). The V end was cut by 0 bases, the J end by 9 bases, with 13 bases between. This CDR3 has 15 amino acids. CDR1 is SGHRS and CDR2 is YFSETQ in the germline V gene. The full variable domain, completed using reference TRBV5-1 and TRBJ1-6, is KAGVTQTPRYLIKTRGQQVTLSCSPISGHRSVSWYQQTPGQGLQFLFEYFSETQRNKGNFPGRFSGRQFSNSRSEMNVSTLELGDSALYLCASSLGNRDGSPLHFGNGTRLTVT.

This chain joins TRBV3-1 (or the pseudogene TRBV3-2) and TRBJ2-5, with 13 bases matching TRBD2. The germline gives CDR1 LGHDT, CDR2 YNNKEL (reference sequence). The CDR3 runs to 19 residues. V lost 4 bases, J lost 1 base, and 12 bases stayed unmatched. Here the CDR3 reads CASSPRTSGRLLVQETQYF. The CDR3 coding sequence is TGTGCCAGCAGCCCCCGGACTAGCGGGAGACTACTGGTCCAAGAGACCCAGTACTTC.